This paragraph covers one T cell receptor beta chain sequence. Sequencing used immunoSEQ multiplex PCR; TCRdb keeps in-frame clones, though not all of them. Counted here are 15,000 to 20,000 clones, roughly 73% occurring once; the ten biggest clones make up 15% to 20%. The sample comes from a study of PD-1 and CTLA-4 blockade in melanoma. The CDR3 consists of 16 residues. Trimming took off 1 base at V and 3 bases at J, with 12 bases between the two ends. Germline CDR1 and CDR2: MNHEY and SMNVEV (reference sequence). Sequenced material: CD8+ T cells from peripheral blood, taken before anti-PD-1 treatment. This clonotype was obtained from a human donor with melanoma. The chain combines TRBV27 with TRBJ2-2, with D perhaps matching TRBD1 (6 bases). The DNA of the CDR3 is TGTGCCAGCAGTTTATTACCAGGGGATGACACCGGGGAGCTGTTTTTT. This translates into CASSLLPGDDTGELFF.